This is a list of T cell receptor beta chains from one sample in a study of post-analysis software for immune sequencing data. TCRdb reprocessed the PCR reads via MiXCR and lists one record per CDR3 protein. This sample has over 700,000 distinct CDR3 sequences; roughly 27% occur once, and the top ten carry around 0.55%. Input material: blood. These receptors all come from a girl aged 10-17 years with multiple sclerosis. Each CDR3 is given with its conserved first and last residue. D genes are given only for firm matches. A row's size may be missing; if present it is once, few, many or a size class.

d_call: TRBD2; j_call: TRBJ2-2; v_call: TRBV6-2/TRBV6-3; clone_size: .; cdr3_nt: TGTGCCAGCAGTCAGCGGGGGACGAACACCGGGGAGCTGTTTTTT; cdr3_aa: CASSQRGTNTGELFF
d_call: TRBD1; j_call: TRBJ2-5; v_call: TRBV9; clone_size: few; cdr3_nt: TGTGCCAGCAGCCCTTGGGACAGGGTGACGGAGACCCAGTACTTC; cdr3_aa: CASSPWDRVTETQYF
d_call: .; j_call: TRBJ2-5; v_call: TRBV7-2; clone_size: few; cdr3_nt: TGTGCCAGCAGCTTAGGGTCGACACCCGGAGAGACCCAGTACTTC; cdr3_aa: CASSLGSTPGETQYF
d_call: .; j_call: TRBJ2-1; v_call: TRBV5-1; clone_size: few; cdr3_nt: TGCGCCAGCAGCTTGGACAGTGCCTACAATGAGCAGTTCTTC; cdr3_aa: CASSLDSAYNEQFF
d_call: TRBD2; j_call: TRBJ2-3; v_call: TRBV4-3; clone_size: many; cdr3_nt: TGCGCCAGCAGCCAAGAGGGACTAGCGGGAGATACGCAGTATTTT; cdr3_aa: CASSQEGLAGDTQYF
d_call: TRBD2; j_call: TRBJ2-1; v_call: TRBV11-2; clone_size: few; cdr3_nt: TGTGCCAGCAGCCAAAGGTCGGTAGCGGGAGATTACAATGAGCAGTTCTTC; cdr3_aa: CASSQRSVAGDYNEQFF
d_call: TRBD1; j_call: TRBJ1-2; v_call: TRBV20-1; clone_size: .; cdr3_nt: TGCAGTGCCCAGGACAGGGATCCCACCTTC; cdr3_aa: CSAQDRDPTF
d_call: .; j_call: TRBJ2-7; v_call: TRBV13; clone_size: few; cdr3_nt: TGTGCCAGCAGCCTGTCTTGGGTCTCCTACGAGCAGTACTTC; cdr3_aa: CASSLSWVSYEQYF
d_call: TRBD2; j_call: TRBJ2-5; v_call: TRBV6-5; clone_size: .; cdr3_nt: TGTGCCAGCAGCCCCGTTCGGAACAGCGGGGACGAGACCCAGTACTTC; cdr3_aa: CASSPVRNSGDETQYF
d_call: .; j_call: TRBJ2-1; v_call: TRBV20-1; clone_size: many; cdr3_nt: TGCAGTGCTAGTACGGGGGAAAGCTCCTACAATGAGCAGTTCTTC; cdr3_aa: CSASTGESSYNEQFF